This T cell receptor beta chain is drawn from a study of OX40 agonist ivuxolimab in advanced cancers. Across the whole study: Cohort: roughly 79% men, mean age around 60, aged about 23 to 80.

Repertoires were generated with immunoSEQ multiplex PCR, while TCRdb's copy carries only in-frame clones and drops some. Among about 90,000 clones, under 95% were seen once, and the ten largest hold around 0.34%. Concerning this clone: Its antigen is unidentified.

Findings and caveats of the study: Normalized T-cell clonal expansion was also low in a subset of nonresponders. By week 6 at 0.1 to 3.0 mg/kg, blood CD4+ and CD8+ T cells had expanded clonally.

Losses at the gene ends were 0 bases for V and 4 bases for J; bases not matched to a gene: 1. The CDR3 covers 16 residues. The V gene's germline CDR1 is SGHTA and CDR2 FQGNSA. The specimen was CD4+ or CD8+ T cells sorted from blood, collected in a trial of the OX40 agonist ivuxolimab. This TCR derives from an adult with an advanced solid tumor such as melanoma, head and neck, liver or kidney cancer. This chain uses TRBV7-2 with TRBJ2-1; TRBD2 matches at 12 bases. Here the CDR3 reads CASSLAGLAGYNEQFF. For the CDR3, the DNA is TGTGCCAGCAGCTTAGCAGGACTAGCGGGATACAATGAGCAGTTCTTC.